This T cell receptor (beta chain) was recorded in a study of T cells in Graves' hyperthyroidism and ophthalmopathy. The trim removed 0 bases at V and 2 bases at J, leaving 3 bases unmatched. The CDR3 consists of 16 residues. Germline-derived CDR1 and CDR2 are SGHRS and YFSETQ. It was RNA transcripts that yielded the amplified TCR beta CDR3 regions. When the TCR CDR3 underwent first-round RT-PCR, the HTBI primer set was used. MiXCR was run by TCRdb on the multiplex PCR reads, yielding one entry per CDR3 protein. The sample has about 420,000 distinct CDR3 sequences, 15% to 17% seen once. Exclusion of patients followed from uncontrolled infection, other autoimmune disease, pregnancy or lactation.

The source is a woman under 30 with Graves' hyperthyroidism. The sequencing sample was made of blood. The chain uses TRBV5-1 and TRBJ2-2; TRBD2 aligns across 8 bases. Here the CDR3 DNA reads TGCGCCAGCAGCTTGGCCGGGAGGGGAAACACCGGGGAGCTGTTTTTT. Translation: CASSLAGRGNTGELFF. The whole variable domain, remainder taken from reference TRBV5-1 and TRBJ2-2, is KAGVTQTPRYLIKTRGQQVTLSCSPISGHRSVSWYQQTPGQGLQFLFEYFSETQRNKGNFPGRFSGRQFSNSRSEMNVSTLELGDSALYLCASSLAGRGNTGELFFGEGSRLTVL.